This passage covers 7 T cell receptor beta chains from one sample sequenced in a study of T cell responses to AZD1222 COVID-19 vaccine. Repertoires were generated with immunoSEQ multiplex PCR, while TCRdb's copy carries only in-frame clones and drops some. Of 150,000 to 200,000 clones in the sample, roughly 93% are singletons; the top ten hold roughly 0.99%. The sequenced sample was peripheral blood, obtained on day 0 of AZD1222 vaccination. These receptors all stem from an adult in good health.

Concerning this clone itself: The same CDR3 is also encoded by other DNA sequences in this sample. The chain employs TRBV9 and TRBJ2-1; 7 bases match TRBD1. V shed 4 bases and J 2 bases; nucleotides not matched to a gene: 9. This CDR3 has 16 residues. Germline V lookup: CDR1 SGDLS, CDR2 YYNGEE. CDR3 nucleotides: TGTGCCAGCAGCCCCCGCGGGCAGGGGGCCTACAATGAGCAGTTCTTC. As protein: CASSPRGQGAYNEQFF. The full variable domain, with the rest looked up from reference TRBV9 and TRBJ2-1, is DSGVTQTPKHLITATGQRVTLRCSPRSGDLSVYWYQQSLDQGLQFLIQYYNGEERAKGNILERFSAQQFPDLHSELNLSSLELGDSALYFCASSPRGQGAYNEQFFGPGTRLTVL.

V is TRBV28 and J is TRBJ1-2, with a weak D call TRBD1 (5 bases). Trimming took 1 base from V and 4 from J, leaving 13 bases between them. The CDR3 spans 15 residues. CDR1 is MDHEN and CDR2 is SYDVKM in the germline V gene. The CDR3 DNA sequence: TGTGCCAGCAGTTTATTAGCCCACAGGCTCTATGGCTACACCTTC. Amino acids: CASSLLAHRLYGYTF.

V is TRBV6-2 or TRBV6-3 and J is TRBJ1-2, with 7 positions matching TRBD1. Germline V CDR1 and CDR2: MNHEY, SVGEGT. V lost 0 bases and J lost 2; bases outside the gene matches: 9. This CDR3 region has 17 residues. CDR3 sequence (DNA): TGTGCCAGCAGTTACTCGACTTTTGGGACAGCGAACTATGGCTACACCTTC. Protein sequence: CASSYSTFGTANYGYTF.

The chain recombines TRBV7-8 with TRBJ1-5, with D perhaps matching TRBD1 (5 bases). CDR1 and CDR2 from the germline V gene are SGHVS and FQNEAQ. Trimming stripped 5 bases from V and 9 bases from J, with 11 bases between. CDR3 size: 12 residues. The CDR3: CASSPVGTPQHF. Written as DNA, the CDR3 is TGTGCCAGCAGCCCCGTTGGGACGCCCCAGCATTTT.

In DNA form, the CDR3 reads TGTGCCAGCAGCCCCGACAGAGACTACGAGCAGTACTTC. This codes for CASSPDRDYEQYF. The chain has TRBV7-9 and TRBJ2-7, with D perhaps matching TRBD1 (5 bases). Trimming took 5 bases from V and 3 from J, leaving 11 bases between them. CDR1 and CDR2 from the germline V gene are SEHNR and FQNEAQ (reference sequence). The CDR3 loop spans 13 amino acids. Full variable domain (remainder filled in from reference TRBV7-9 and TRBJ2-7): DTGVSQNPRHKITKRGQNVTFRCDPISEHNRLYWYRQTLGQGPEFLTYFQNEAQLEKSRLLSDRFSAERPKGSFSTLEIQRTEQGDSAMYLCASSPDRDYEQYFGPGTRLTVT.

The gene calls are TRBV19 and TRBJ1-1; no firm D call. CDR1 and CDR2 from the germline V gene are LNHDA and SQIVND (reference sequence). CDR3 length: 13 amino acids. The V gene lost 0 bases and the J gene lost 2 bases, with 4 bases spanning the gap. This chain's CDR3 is CASSIDRNTEAFF. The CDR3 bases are TGTGCCAGTAGTATAGACAGAAACACTGAAGCTTTCTTT.

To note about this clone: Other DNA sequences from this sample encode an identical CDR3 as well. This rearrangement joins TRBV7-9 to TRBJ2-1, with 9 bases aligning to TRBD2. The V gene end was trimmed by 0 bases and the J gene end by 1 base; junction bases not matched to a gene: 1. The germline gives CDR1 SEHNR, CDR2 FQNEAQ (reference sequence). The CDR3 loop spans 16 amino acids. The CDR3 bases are TGTGCCAGCAGCTTAGCTCTAGCGGGATCCTACAATGAGCAGTTCTTC. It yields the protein CASSLALAGSYNEQFF.